The present entry profiles one T cell receptor beta chain with its context. Blood got drawn at baseline, again on cycle 4 day 1, and then on cycle 7 day 1. Measured with immunoSEQ multiplex PCR; TCRdb has only the in-frame clones, and not every one. The sample consists of approximately 70,000 clones, approximately 88% of them appearing once. The record originates from a study of OX40 agonist ivuxolimab in advanced cancers. About the research overall: The patients received ivuxolimab by intravenous route every 2 weeks at 0.01 to 10 mg/kg. At 65% to 85% male, the cohort had a mean age of about 60 years, ranging from about 20 to 79.

V dropped 8 bases and J dropped 5; count of bases not matched to a gene: 9. The germline V gene has CDR1 MNHNY and CDR2 SVGAGI (reference sequence). The CDR3 covers 14 residues. The chain uses TRBV6-6 and TRBJ2-7; TRBD1 matches at 10 bases. The TCR sequence derives from an adult with an advanced solid tumor such as melanoma, head and neck, liver or kidney cancer. This specimen consisted of CD4+ or CD8+ T cells sorted from blood, obtained in a trial of the OX40 agonist ivuxolimab. The CDR3 DNA sequence: TGTGCCAGCGTCCGGGACAGGGGTTTCAACGAGCAGTACTTC. Its protein product is CASVRDRGFNEQYF.